Included here is one T cell receptor (beta chain) sequence, with context. Germline loops: CDR1 WNHNN, CDR2 SYGVQD (reference sequence). V dropped 6 bases and J dropped 5 bases, with 6 bases sitting between them. The CDR3 runs to 11 residues. The data are from a study of blood T cell repertoires in COVID-19. At the level of the study: The study drew acute and convalescent COVID-19 samples from the United States, Italy and Spain. Sample material is recorded as cDNA or gDNA derived from T cells, B-cell-depleted T cells, or PBMCs.

Study processing details: Reference gene primer amplification gave nucleated cell count estimates. The method was immunoSEQ multiplex PCR; TCRdb's version includes in-frame clones alone and lacks a portion of them. Clonal size and the V and J genes are those of that table, whereas D and trimming came from the DNA. The sample records 70,000 to 90,000 clones, approximately 82% being singletons. This receptor was obtained from an elderly woman with acute or convalescent COVID-19. Sequencing used peripheral blood. The chain is built from TRBV10-1 and TRBJ2-3; possible D gene TRBD1, 6 bases. This CDR3 reads CASRQGDTQYF. As DNA, the CDR3 is TGCGCCAGCAGACAGGGAGATACGCAGTATTTT.